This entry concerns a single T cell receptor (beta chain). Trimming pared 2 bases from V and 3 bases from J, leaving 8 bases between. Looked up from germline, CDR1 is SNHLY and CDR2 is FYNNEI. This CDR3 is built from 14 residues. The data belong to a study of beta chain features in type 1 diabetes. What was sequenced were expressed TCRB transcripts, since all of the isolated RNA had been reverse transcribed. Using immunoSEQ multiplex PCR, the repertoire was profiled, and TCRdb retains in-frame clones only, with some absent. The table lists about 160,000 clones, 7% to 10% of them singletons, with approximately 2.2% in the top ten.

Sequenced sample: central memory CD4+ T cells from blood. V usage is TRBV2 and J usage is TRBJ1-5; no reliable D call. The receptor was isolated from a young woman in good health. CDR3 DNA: TGTGCCAGCAGTGAAAGCGGGTCCAATCAGCCCCAGCATTTT. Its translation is CASSESGSNQPQHF.